Listed here are 14 T cell receptor beta chains from one sample, sequenced in a study of cytomegalovirus exposure and HLA in healthy donors. Both 60 Vbeta primers and 13 Jbeta primers went into the PCR. The table came from immunoSEQ multiplex PCR; TCRdb's copy has only in-frame clones and leaves some out. The table has some 150,000 clones, about four fifths seen once. Sequenced input: PBMCs. Receptor source: a man aged 30 to 45 in good health and CMV-seropositive.

This clone has a single count. The chain links TRBV27 to TRBJ1-4; D may be TRBD1 (6 bases). V was trimmed by 5 bases and J by 5 bases, leaving 15 bases between them. CDR1 MNHEY and CDR2 SMNVEV come from the germline V gene (reference sequence). The CDR3 sequence is 15 residues long. The CDR3 DNA follows: TGTGCCAGCAGTAACCGTGGGGGCGGAAATGAAAAACTGTTTTTT. Translating it yields CASSNRGGGNEKLFF.

This chain links TRBV27 with TRBJ2-7, with 8 bases identical to TRBD2. From germline, CDR1 is MNHEY and CDR2 SMNVEV (reference sequence). V lost 5 bases and J lost 5; bases outside the gene matches: 11. This CDR3 contains 15 residues. CDR3 protein: CASSPGAGGENEQYF. CDR3 bases: TGTGCCAGCAGTCCAGGGGCGGGAGGCGAGAACGAGCAGTACTTC.

This chain connects TRBV7-2 to TRBJ1-5, with D possibly TRBD1 on 5 matching bases. V lost 5 bases to trimming and J lost 4 bases, with 9 bases between them. Germline CDR1 and CDR2: SGHTA and FQGNSA. The length of the CDR3 is 13 residues. The CDR3, as DNA: TGTGCCAGCAGCCCCCCAGGGAATCAGCCCCAGCATTTT. Protein: CASSPPGNQPQHF. Filled out from reference TRBV7-2 and TRBJ1-5, the complete variable domain reads GAGVSQSPSNKVTEKGKDVELRCDPISGHTALYWYRQSLGQGLEFLIYFQGNSAPDKSGLPSDRFSAERTGGSVSTLTIQRTQQEDSAVYLCASSPPGNQPQHFGDGTRLSIL.

V and J are TRBV29-1 and TRBJ2-7, with 11 bases fitting TRBD1. The CDR3 sequence is 14 residues long. V lost 5 bases and J lost 5; bases outside the gene matches: 8. Germline-derived CDR1 and CDR2 are SQVTM and ANQGSEA. CDR3 DNA: TGCAGCGTTTTACCGGACAGGGGGCTCGACGAGCAGTACTTC. It is translated as CSVLPDRGLDEQYF.

V and J are TRBV5-8 and TRBJ2-2, with 8 bases lining up with TRBD1. This CDR3 has 15 amino acids. J gave up 5 bases and V 8 bases, and 11 bases lay outside the gene matches. CDR1 is SGHTS and CDR2 is YDEGEE in the germline V gene. The CDR3 region has the DNA TGTGCCAGTAATAAGGACAGGGTTATTACCGGGGAGCTGTTTTTT. This codes for CASNKDRVITGELFF.

The chain uses TRBV4-3 and TRBJ2-3, with a tentative D call TRBD1 (8 bases). Trimming took 0 bases from V and 3 from J, leaving 19 bases between them. Per the germline V gene, CDR1 is LGHNA and CDR2 is YSLEER. This CDR3 contains 18 residues. For the CDR3, the DNA is TGCGCCAGCAGCCAAGATATTGGCGGACAGGGACTAACAGATACGCAGTATTTT. Translated, it gives CASSQDIGGQGLTDTQYF.

This chain joins TRBV6-5 and TRBJ2-7; tentatively, D is TRBD2 (5 bases). Germline CDR1 and CDR2: MNHEY and SVGAGI. The ends were cut back, 10 bases at V and 3 bases at J, with 10 bases in the middle. The CDR3 runs 11 residues. CDR3 bases: TGTGCCACGGGATTCGGCTACGAGCAGTACTTC. Residues: CATGFGYEQYF.

This clone has more than one count but fewer than ten. The gene calls are TRBV7-2 and TRBJ1-1; D may be TRBD1 (6 bases). The CDR3 is 14 amino acids. Germline V gene data show CDR1 as SGHTA and CDR2 as FQGNSA. Trimming cost V 1 base and J 4 bases, with 10 bases left between them. The CDR3 sequence: CASSLEGGTTEAFF. As DNA, the CDR3 is TGTGCCAGCAGCTTAGAGGGGGGGACCACTGAAGCTTTCTTT.

J is TRBJ2-3 and V is TRBV5-6, with 8 bases fitting TRBD1. Germline CDR1 is SGHDT and CDR2 is YYEEEE. Unmatched junction bases numbered 12, after V lost 3 bases and J lost 6 bases. This CDR3 spans 16 amino acids. CDR3 coding DNA: TGTGCCAGCAGCTCTCCGGACAGGGTTCCTTTTGATACGCAGTATTTT. Translating gives CASSSPDRVPFDTQYF.

J is TRBJ2-5 and V is TRBV6-5; D call uncertain. The germline V gene encodes CDR1 MNHEY and CDR2 SVGAGI. This CDR3 is 13 amino acids long. Trimming left V 6 bases short and J 0 bases short, with 8 bases between. The CDR3: CASRFRYQETQYF. The CDR3 bases are TGTGCCAGCAGATTCAGGTACCAAGAGACCCAGTACTTC.

J is TRBJ1-1 and V is TRBV5-6, with D possibly TRBD1 on 6 matching bases. This CDR3 comprises 15 residues. V lost 6 bases to trimming and J lost 2 bases, with 17 bases between them. CDR1 SGHDT and CDR2 YYEEEE come from the germline V gene. CDR3 in DNA: TGTGCCAGCATCATCGAACAGGGACCTAACACTGAAGCTTTCTTT. It is translated as CASIIEQGPNTEAFF.

The chain combines TRBV11-2 with TRBJ2-1, with TRBD2 matching 8 bases. The CDR3 loop spans 14 amino acids. Germline-derived CDR1 and CDR2 are SGHAT and FQNNGV. J gave up 7 bases and V 5 bases, and 7 bases lay outside the gene matches. The CDR3 coding sequence is TGTGCCAGCAGCCTTCTTCGGGAGGGTAATGAGCAGTTCTTC. Protein product: CASSLLREGNEQFF.

The chain joins TRBV6-5 to TRBJ1-1; D gene unclear. V gave up 0 bases and J gave up 8 bases, with 13 bases separating them. The CDR3 is made up of 14 amino acids. Germline CDR1 reads MNHEY; CDR2 reads SVGAGI. The CDR3 bases are TGTGCCAGCAGTTACTCTATTGAGGCTACCGAAGCTTTCTTT. It codes for CASSYSIEATEAFF.

V usage is TRBV5-1 and J usage is TRBJ2-3; D unclear. This CDR3 has 14 amino acids. V was trimmed by 1 base and J by 5 bases, leaving 11 bases between them. The germline V gene has CDR1 SGHRS and CDR2 YFSETQ. In nucleotides, the CDR3 is TGCGCCAGCAGCTTGAGCAACCGCGGAGATACGCAGTATTTT. Protein: CASSLSNRGDTQYF.